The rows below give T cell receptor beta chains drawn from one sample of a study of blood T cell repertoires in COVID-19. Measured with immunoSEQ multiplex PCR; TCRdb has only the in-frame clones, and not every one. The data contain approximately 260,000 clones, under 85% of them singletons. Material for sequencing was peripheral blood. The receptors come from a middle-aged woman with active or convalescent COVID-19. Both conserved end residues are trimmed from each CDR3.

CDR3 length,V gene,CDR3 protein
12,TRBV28,ASSQGAYTGELF
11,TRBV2,ASNGLAMETQY
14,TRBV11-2,ASSLDIAGLSYEQY
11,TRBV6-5,ASGGTFDQPQH
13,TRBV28,ASSLGRTGATEAF
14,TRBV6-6,ASSQRTSGGEKTQY
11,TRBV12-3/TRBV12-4,ASVRGLGETQY
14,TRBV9,ASSVAGSGGYNEQF
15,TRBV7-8,ASSFQSLAGWGDTQY
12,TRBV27,ASSLMTASYEQY
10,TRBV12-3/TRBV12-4,ASPPGQETQY
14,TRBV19,ASSFPRDRGNTEAF
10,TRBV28,ASITNTGELF
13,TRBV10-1,ASSEGIAPNNEQF
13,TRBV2,ASSDGRTNTGELF
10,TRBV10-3,AISEDRGIQY
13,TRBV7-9,ASSPAGGVYNEQF
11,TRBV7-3,ASSWTADYGYT